This T cell receptor beta chain appears in the sequencing data of a study of shared clonotypes between healthy human individuals. Study in general: Per-donor plates numbered three CD4 naive, three CD4 memory, two CD8 naive and one CD8 memory. Findings of the study overall: Clonotypes shared by all four sorted-subset donors had higher generation probabilities than non-shared clonotypes.

As for this clone: Its specificity is unknown. Distinct nucleotide sequences in the sample also encode this CDR3.

Sequencing used immunoSEQ multiplex PCR; TCRdb keeps in-frame clones, though not all of them. The sample includes millions of clones, around 94% of them seen just once. Among the donors, all were Caucasian adults who lived in Nashville, Tennessee. Specimen: naive CD4+ T cells sorted from blood. Sample subset: CD45RA+ positively selected. The sequence came from a man in his late teens or twenties in good health.

The CDR3 spells CASSISWQGANYGYTF. CDR3 nucleotides: TGTGCCAGTAGTATATCGTGGCAGGGGGCTAACTATGGCTACACCTTC. The rearrangement joins TRBV19 to TRBJ1-2; the match to TRBD1 covers 7 bases. This CDR3 comprises 16 residues. Germline V gene lookup returns CDR1 LNHDA and CDR2 SQIVND (reference sequence). V gave up 2 bases and J gave up 0 bases; unmatched junction bases: 6.